The 5 T cell receptor beta chains below come from one sample, sequenced in a study of blood T cells in healthy people across ages. Together with a sample-barcoded 5' primer, a J-beta primer mix was included in a second PCR lasting 7 to 11 cycles. TCRdb independently ran MiXCR on the 5' RACE reads; one entry per CDR3 protein. The table has fewer than 750,000 distinct CDR3 sequences, around 50% seen once. Sequencing used blood. Receptor source: an older man in good health.

CDR3: CASSLASAASGSGVSKDTQYF. The CDR3 DNA is TGTGCCAGCAGCTTGGCTTCCGCAGCTAGCGGGAGTGGGGTGTCCAAAGATACGCAGTATTTT. The chain has TRBV5-5 and TRBJ2-3; 10 bases are shared with TRBD2. V lost 0 bases to trimming and J lost 5 bases; unmatched junction nucleotides: 21. The V gene's germline CDR1 is SGHKS and CDR2 YYEKEE (reference sequence). The CDR3 has 21 residues.

This clonotype was counted many times. This rearrangement joins TRBV6-6 to TRBJ1-1; D remains unclear. The CDR3 has 12 amino acids. Germline-derived CDR1 and CDR2 are MNHNY and SVGAGI (reference sequence). Trimming stripped 4 bases from V and 6 bases from J, with 9 bases between. The CDR3 here is CASSWQTPEAFF. The CDR3 coding sequence is TGTGCCAGCAGTTGGCAGACACCTGAAGCTTTCTTT.

V gene TRBV28 combines with J gene TRBJ2-5; TRBD2 is a possible D gene (5 bases). This CDR3 contains 14 residues. Germline loops: CDR1 MDHEN, CDR2 SYDVKM. The V and J ends lost 1 base and 11 bases respectively, with 17 bases between them. The DNA for the CDR3 is TGTGCCAGCAGTTTATTGGCGGGCTCTTCGCGGCAGTACTTC. Translation gives CASSLLAGSSRQYF. Drawing the rest from reference TRBV28 and TRBJ2-5, the complete variable domain is DVKVTQSSRYLVKRTGEKVFLECVQDMDHENMFWYRQDPGLGLRLIYFSYDVKMKEKGDIPEGYSVSREKKERFSLILESASTNQTSMYLCASSLLAGSSRQYFGPGTRLLVL.

The chain recombines TRBV11-3 with TRBJ2-1; the D gene is possibly TRBD1 (5 bases). CDR1 is SGHNT and CDR2 is YENEEA in the germline V gene. The CDR3 is 15 amino acids. The V end was cut by 5 bases, the J end by 5 bases, with 16 bases between. The CDR3 region is CASSPTPTANNEQFF. The DNA for the CDR3 is TGTGCCAGCAGCCCCACCCCGACAGCTAACAATGAGCAGTTCTTC.

The rearrangement joins TRBV20-1 to TRBJ2-7; 12 bases agree with TRBD2. CDR1 is DFQATT, CDR2 SNEGSKA, per germline (reference sequence). J lost 5 bases, V lost 5 bases, and 4 bases had no gene match. CDR3 length: 13 amino acids. The CDR3 DNA reads TGCAGTGCTTGGACTAGCGGGAAAGACGAGCAGTACTTC. Its translation is CSAWTSGKDEQYF.